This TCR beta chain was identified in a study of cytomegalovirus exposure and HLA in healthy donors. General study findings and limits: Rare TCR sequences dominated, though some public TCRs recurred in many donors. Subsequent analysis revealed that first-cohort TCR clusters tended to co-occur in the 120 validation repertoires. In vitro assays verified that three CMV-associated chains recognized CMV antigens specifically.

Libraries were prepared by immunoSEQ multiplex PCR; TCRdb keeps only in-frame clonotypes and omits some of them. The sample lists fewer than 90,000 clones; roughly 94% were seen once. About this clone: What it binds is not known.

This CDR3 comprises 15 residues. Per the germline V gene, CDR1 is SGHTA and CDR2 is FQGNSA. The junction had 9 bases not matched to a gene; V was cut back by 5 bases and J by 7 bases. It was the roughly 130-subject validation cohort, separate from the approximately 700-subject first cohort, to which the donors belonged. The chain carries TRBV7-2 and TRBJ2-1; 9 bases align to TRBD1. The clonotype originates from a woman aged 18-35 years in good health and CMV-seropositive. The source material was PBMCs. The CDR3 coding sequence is TGTGCCAGCAGCGTACACAGGGGGCGCAGGAATGAGCAGTTCTTC. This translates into CASSVHRGRRNEQFF.